This TCR beta chain was sequenced in a study of T-cell memory formation after mild COVID-19. From the 5' RACE reads, TCRdb called clonotypes with MiXCR, one entry per CDR3 protein. The table includes roughly 400,000 distinct CDR3 sequences, approximately 18% detected once. CDR3 length: 18 amino acids. V was shortened by 6 bases and J by 0 bases, with 21 bases between the two germline ends. Germline assignment: CDR1 SEHNR and CDR2 FQNEAQ (reference sequence). This TCR was sampled from a man in his late teens or twenties who had mild COVID-19 (a few samples of this study predate the infection). Cell type and time point are not known. The chain uses TRBV7-9 and TRBJ2-1; TRBD2 might be the D (6 bases). Input material: PBMCs or a T cell subset sorted from them (not recorded which). CDR3 in amino acids: CASRNSGSSVGSYNEQFF. DNA for the CDR3: TGTGCCAGCAGAAATAGCGGTTCTAGCGTCGGCTCCTACAATGAGCAGTTCTTC.